This TCR beta chain appears in the sequencing data of a study of vaccination effects on CD4 cells after COVID-19. Prior to sequencing, the ViraFEST assay stimulated PBMC with viral peptide pools, which expanded the antigen-specific CD4+ T cells. The authors isolated CD4+ T cells after nine to eleven days of culture. This individual contracted SARS-CoV-2 between March and December 2020, as verified by PCR. This clone has just a few counts. The antigen remains undetermined. The table came from immunoSEQ multiplex PCR; TCRdb's copy has only in-frame clones and leaves some out. This sample carries roughly 70,000 clones, under 85% of them seen once, and the ten largest clones take about 4.7%. The TCR originated in a human donor who had a prior SARS-CoV-2 infection. This specimen was CD4+ T cells from PBMCs cultured with HIV peptides, taken before COVID-19 vaccination. Subset defined: HIV-1 Nef peptide pool negative control/reference culture.

CDR3 DNA sequence: TGTGCCAGCAGCCCAACGACAGGGCGCACCACCTACGAGCAGTACTTC. Amino acids: CASSPTTGRTTYEQYF. J is TRBJ2-7 and V is TRBV7-6, with 7 bases aligning to TRBD1. This CDR3 has 16 residues. Germline CDR1 and CDR2: SGHVS and FNYEAQ. V was clipped by 5 bases and J by 2 bases; unmatched bases: 12. The full variable domain, in which reference TRBV7-6 and TRBJ2-7 provide the parts outside the CDR3, is GAGVSQSPRYKVTKRGQDVALRCDPISGHVSLYWYRQALGQGPEFLTYFNYEAQQDKSGLPNDRFSAERPEGSISTLTIQRTEQRDSAMYRCASSPTTGRTTYEQYFGPGTRLTVT.